The rows below give T cell receptor beta chains drawn from one sample of a study of somatic mutations in cytotoxic T cells in rheumatoid arthritis. Profiling relied on immunoSEQ multiplex PCR, and the TCRdb table lists in-frame clones only, not all of them. Counted here are over 15,000 clones, under 85% occurring once; the ten biggest clones make up around 9.9%. What was sequenced was CD8+ T cells sorted from blood. These TCRs come from a man aged 18 to 30 with rheumatoid arthritis. The CDR3 runs from the conserved cysteine through the conserved F or W. Fields, in order: V gene, clone size, J gene, D gene, CDR3 DNA, CDR3 protein. A D gene is named only where the DNA matches it firmly. Part of the rows lack a size; the others show once, few, many or a class for expanded clones.

>TRBV10-3|NA|TRBJ1-3|NA
TGTGCCCCATGGCCGGGGGTGAGCTCTGGAAACACCATATATTTT
CAPWPGVSSGNTIYF
>TRBV18|few|TRBJ1-5|TRBD1
TGTGCCAGCTCAGAGACAGGGGGTCAGCCCCAGCATTTT
CASSETGGQPQHF
>TRBV11-2|NA|TRBJ2-3|TRBD2
TGTGCCAGCAGCTCGGCGGCTAGCGGGGGCCACACAGAAGCAGATACGCAGTATTTT
CASSSAASGGHTEADTQYF
>TRBV6-5|NA|TRBJ2-5|TRBD1
TGTGCCAGCAGCCCTGAGGACAGGTTGGAAGAGACCCAGTACTTC
CASSPEDRLEETQYF
>TRBV4-2|NA|TRBJ1-5|NA
TGTGCCAGCAGCCCCGAGTCTGGGAGTGTGCAGCCCCAGCATTTT
CASSPESGSVQPQHF
>TRBV19|NA|TRBJ1-4|TRBD1
TGTGCCAGTAAAGACTCCTGGGCCGGGACAGGGGATCTGTGGAAAGAAAAACTGTTTTTT
CASKDSWAGTGDLWKEKLFF
>TRBV2|NA|TRBJ2-3|NA
TGTGCCAGCAGTGAAGGACACAGCACAGATACGCAGTATTTT
CASSEGHSTDTQYF
>TRBV29-1|NA|TRBJ1-2|TRBD1
TGCAGCGTTGTAACAGGGGGCCACTCCTATGGCTACACCTTC
CSVVTGGHSYGYTF
>TRBV2|NA|TRBJ2-5|TRBD2
TGTGCCAGCAGTGAAGTGGAAGGACTAGCGGGGGGCGGGGAGACCCAGTACTTC
CASSEVEGLAGGGETQYF
>TRBV7-9|NA|TRBJ2-7|TRBD1
TGTGCCAGCAGCTCCCACCGGGACAGGGGGGACGAGCAGTACTTC
CASSSHRDRGDEQYF
>TRBV4-3|NA|TRBJ2-7|TRBD2
TGCGCCAGCAGCCAAGAAGGACGCGGGGGGGAGGCCTACGAGCAGTACTTC
CASSQEGRGGEAYEQYF
>TRBV9|NA|TRBJ2-3|NA
TGTGCCAGCAGCCCCAACATGGATACGCAGTATTTT
CASSPNMDTQYF
>TRBV6-6|NA|TRBJ1-1|NA
TGTGCCAGCAGTTACACTTCGGGGACGAACACTGAAGCTTTCTTT
CASSYTSGTNTEAFF
>TRBV28|NA|TRBJ2-1|NA
TGTGCCAGCAGTTCTCGGGAAGGGACCTACAATGAGCAGTTCTTC
CASSSREGTYNEQFF
>TRBV4-3|NA|TRBJ1-4|NA
TGCGCCAGCAGCCAAGGGCAGGGCACTAATGAAAAACTGTTTTTT
CASSQGQGTNEKLFF
>TRBV19|NA|TRBJ1-5|TRBD1
TGTGCCAGTGCAGTAGACGACAGGGGTATGGATCAGCCCCAGCATTTT
CASAVDDRGMDQPQHF
>TRBV27|NA|TRBJ2-2|TRBD1
TGTGCCAGCAGTCCAGGGACAGGGCTAGACACCGGGGAGCTGTTTTTT
CASSPGTGLDTGELFF
>TRBV15|NA|TRBJ2-7|TRBD1
TGTGCCGGCCCCGGGACAGACAATAGTAGGACCTACGAGCAGTACTTC
CAGPGTDNSRTYEQYF
>TRBV15|NA|TRBJ2-7|NA
TGTGCCACCAGCACCGGGGTCTCCTACGAGCAGTACTTC
CATSTGVSYEQYF
>TRBV27|NA|TRBJ2-1|NA
TGTGCCAGCAGTTTATCGTTCAGTGAGCAGTTCTTC
CASSLSFSEQFF
>TRBV19|NA|TRBJ2-7|NA
TGTGCCAGTAGTATTTCCAGCTACTACGAGCAGTACTTC
CASSISSYYEQYF
>TRBV11-1|NA|TRBJ2-5|NA
TGTGCCAGCAGCTTAGTGGAGGGGGCGGAAGAGACCCAGTACTTC
CASSLVEGAEETQYF
>TRBV29-1|NA|TRBJ2-1|TRBD2
TGCAGCGTAGCCTCTGGCGGGGGGTCCTCCGTTTTCTTC
CSVASGGGSSVFF
>TRBV28|NA|TRBJ2-7|TRBD2
TGTGCCAGCAAGACTAGCGGGGGTTTCTCCTACGAGCAGTACTTC
CASKTSGGFSYEQYF
>TRBV11-2|few|TRBJ2-7|TRBD1
TGTGCCAGCAGCTTAGGATGGACAGGCCCCTACGAGCAGTACTTC
CASSLGWTGPYEQYF
>TRBV5-6|NA|TRBJ1-4|TRBD1
TGTGCCAGCAGCGGCTGGGACAGTTCTGATGAAAAACTGTTTTTT
CASSGWDSSDEKLFF
>TRBV6-5|NA|TRBJ2-7|NA
TGTGCCAGCAGTTACTCGTCGGGGGGCGCGGGCGAGCAGTACTTC
CASSYSSGGAGEQYF
>TRBV4-2|NA|TRBJ1-5|TRBD1
TGTGCCAGCAGCCAAGGGGACAGGGCGGGACATCAGCCCCAGCATTTT
CASSQGDRAGHQPQHF
>TRBV19|NA|TRBJ1-4|TRBD1
TGTGCCAGCTCGACAGGGGGCGACGGTGAAAAACTGTTTTTT
CASSTGGDGEKLFF
>TRBV10-3|NA|TRBJ2-6|NA
TGTGCCATCGGGGGGCCATTCTCTGGGGCCAACGTCCTGACTTTC
CAIGGPFSGANVLTF
>TRBV5-1|once|TRBJ2-2|NA
TGCGCCAGCAGCCTTATGTGGACCGGGGAGCTGTTTTTT
CASSLMWTGELFF
>TRBV27|NA|TRBJ1-3|NA
TGTGCCAGCAGTTTAGGGAACACCATATATTTT
CASSLGNTIYF
>TRBV6-5|NA|TRBJ1-3|NA
TGTGCCAGCAGTACGCCGATCGGAAACACCATATATTTT
CASSTPIGNTIYF
>TRBV4-3|NA|TRBJ1-2|NA
TGCGCCAGCAGCCCCTGGACGGAGGTAGATGGCTACACCTTC
CASSPWTEVDGYTF
>TRBV4-3|NA|TRBJ2-1|TRBD2
TGCGCCAGCAGCCCCCTCGGGGGGGGACTGAACAATGAGCAGTTCTTC
CASSPLGGGLNNEQFF
>TRBV28|NA|TRBJ2-5|TRBD1
TGTGCCAGCAGCCGTCGGGACAGGGGAGAGACCCAGTACTTC
CASSRRDRGETQYF
>TRBV15|NA|TRBJ2-1|NA
TGTGCCACCAGCGCCCGGGACCCGAGCTCCTACAATGAGCAGTTCTTC
CATSARDPSSYNEQFF
>TRBV10-2|once|TRBJ2-3|NA
TGCGCCAGCCGGGCGGGACGCACAGATACGCAGTATTTT
CASRAGRTDTQYF
>TRBV5-8|NA|TRBJ2-7|NA
TGTGCCAGCAGCTTGGGAATAGGGAGCGACGAGCAGTACTTC
CASSLGIGSDEQYF
>TRBV4-3|NA|TRBJ2-7|NA
TGCGCCAGCAGCCAAGAACTGGGGGGGCCCGGGGGCTACGAGCAGTACTTC
CASSQELGGPGGYEQYF
>TRBV7-9|NA|TRBJ2-5|TRBD1
TGTGCCAGCAGCTCCGGACAGGGCGAAGAGACCCAGTACTTC
CASSSGQGEETQYF
>TRBV7-6|NA|TRBJ2-3|TRBD2
TGTGCCAGCAGCTCCGGGACTAGCGGGGGGGGAACAGATACGCAGTATTTT
CASSSGTSGGGTDTQYF
>TRBV19|NA|TRBJ1-1|TRBD1
TGTGCCAGTAGTAGGGACAGGCCGGGCAGCACTGAAGCTTTCTTT
CASSRDRPGSTEAFF
>TRBV27|NA|TRBJ1-2|NA
TGTGCCAGCAGTCGCCGGAGCCCTACTGTATCCAACTATGGCTACACCTTC
CASSRRSPTVSNYGYTF
>TRBV19|NA|TRBJ1-4|NA
TGTGCCAGTAGTATTGATATTGGTCAGGTTAATGAAAAACTGTTTTTT
CASSIDIGQVNEKLFF
>TRBV10-3|NA|TRBJ2-2|NA
TGTGCCATCAGTGCCCCGAGGTCGGAGGGGGCGAGCACCGGGGAGCTGTTTTTT
CAISAPRSEGASTGELFF
>TRBV28|NA|TRBJ1-2|TRBD1
TGTGCCAGCAGGGACTGGACAGGGGGTGGTTATGGCTACACCTTC
CASRDWTGGGYGYTF
>TRBV6-1|NA|TRBJ2-1|TRBD1
TGTGCCAGCAGTGAAGGGACAGGGGGCAATGAGCAGTTCTTC
CASSEGTGGNEQFF
>TRBV30|few|TRBJ1-1|NA
TGTGCCTGGAGACGGGGTCCCCACACTGAAGCTTTCTTT
CAWRRGPHTEAFF
>TRBV11-3|NA|TRBJ2-1|NA
TGTGCCAGCAGCTCCTTACTAGATCAGAATGAGCAGTTCTTC
CASSSLLDQNEQFF
>TRBV5-4|NA|TRBJ2-7|NA
TGTGCCAGCAGCTTGGGGAGTAACGAGCAGTACTTC
CASSLGSNEQYF
>TRBV5-1|NA|TRBJ2-3|NA
TGCGCCAGCAGCTTGACTAGTCTGGCAGATACGCAGTATTTT
CASSLTSLADTQYF
>TRBV6-5|NA|TRBJ1-3|NA
TGTGCCAGCAGTTACGACCCAAACTCTGGAAACACCATATATTTT
CASSYDPNSGNTIYF
>TRBV4-3|NA|TRBJ1-1|TRBD1
TGCGCCAGCAGCTACACCCGGACAGGCCCGCGGCGCACTGAAGCTTTCTTT
CASSYTRTGPRRTEAFF
>TRBV6-5|NA|TRBJ1-1|TRBD1
TGTGCCAGCAGTTCAGGGGGCGCATCCTCTGAAGCTTTCTTT
CASSSGGASSEAFF
>TRBV6-6|once|TRBJ1-1|NA
TGTGCCAGCAGTTACTTGCTGATGGGCACTGAAGCTTTCTTT
CASSYLLMGTEAFF
>TRBV4-1|few|TRBJ2-7|NA
TGCGCCAGCAGTCCATCCAGAGGCTCCTACGAGCAGTACTTC
CASSPSRGSYEQYF
>TRBV4-1|NA|TRBJ2-5|NA
TGCGCCAGCAGCCAAGTGAGGGAAGAGACCCAGTACTTC
CASSQVREETQYF
>TRBV6-5|NA|TRBJ1-2|NA
TGTGCCAGCAGTGAGGGAGGGTATGGCTACACCTTC
CASSEGGYGYTF